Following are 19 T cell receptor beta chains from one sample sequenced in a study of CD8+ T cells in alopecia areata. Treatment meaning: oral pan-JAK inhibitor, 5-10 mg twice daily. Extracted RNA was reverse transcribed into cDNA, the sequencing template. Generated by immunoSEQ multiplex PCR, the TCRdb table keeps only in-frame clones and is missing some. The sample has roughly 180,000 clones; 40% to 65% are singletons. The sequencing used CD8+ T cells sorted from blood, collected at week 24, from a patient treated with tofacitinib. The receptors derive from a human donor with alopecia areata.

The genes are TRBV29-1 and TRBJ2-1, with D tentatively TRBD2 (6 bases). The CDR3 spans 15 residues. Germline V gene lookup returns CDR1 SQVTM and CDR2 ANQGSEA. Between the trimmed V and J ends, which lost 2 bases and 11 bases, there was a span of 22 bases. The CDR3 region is CSVEWGVWQQFQQFF. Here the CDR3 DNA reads TGCAGCGTTGAATGGGGGGTGTGGCAACAATTCCAGCAGTTCTTC.

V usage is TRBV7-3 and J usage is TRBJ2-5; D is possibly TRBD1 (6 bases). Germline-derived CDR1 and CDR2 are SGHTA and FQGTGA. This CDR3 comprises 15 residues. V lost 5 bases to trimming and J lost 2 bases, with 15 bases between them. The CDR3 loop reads CASSPGVSGQETQYF. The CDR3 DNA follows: TGTGCCAGCAGCCCAGGGGTGTCAGGGCAAGAGACCCAGTACTTC.

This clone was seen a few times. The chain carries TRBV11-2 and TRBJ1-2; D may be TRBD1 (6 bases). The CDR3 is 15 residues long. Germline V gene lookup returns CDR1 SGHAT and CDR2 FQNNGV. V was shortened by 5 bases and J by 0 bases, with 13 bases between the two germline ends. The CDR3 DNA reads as TGTGCCAGCAGCACCTCCGGGACACCTAACTATGGCTACACCTTC. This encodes CASSTSGTPNYGYTF.

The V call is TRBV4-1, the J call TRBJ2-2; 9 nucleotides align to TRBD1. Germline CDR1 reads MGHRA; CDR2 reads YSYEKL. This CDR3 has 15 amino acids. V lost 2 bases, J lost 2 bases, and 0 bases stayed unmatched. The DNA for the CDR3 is TGCGCCAGCAGCCAAACAGGGGGCAACACCGGGGAGCTGTTTTTT. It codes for CASSQTGGNTGELFF.

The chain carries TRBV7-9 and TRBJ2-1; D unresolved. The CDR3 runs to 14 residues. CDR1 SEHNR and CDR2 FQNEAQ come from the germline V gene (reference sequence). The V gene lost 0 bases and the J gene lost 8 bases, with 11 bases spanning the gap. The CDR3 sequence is CASSLARAEDEQFF. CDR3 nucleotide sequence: TGTGCCAGCAGCTTAGCCCGAGCTGAGGATGAGCAGTTCTTC.

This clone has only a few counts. This chain's CDR3 is CSATGHSSYEQYF. The CDR3 coding sequence is TGCAGCGCCACAGGTCACAGCTCCTACGAGCAGTACTTC. The rearrangement links TRBV29-1 to TRBJ2-7; a possible D gene is TRBD1 (5 bases). The germline gives CDR1 SQVTM, CDR2 ANQGSEA. The V end was cut by 7 bases, the J end by 0 bases, with 13 bases between. The CDR3 loop spans 13 amino acids.

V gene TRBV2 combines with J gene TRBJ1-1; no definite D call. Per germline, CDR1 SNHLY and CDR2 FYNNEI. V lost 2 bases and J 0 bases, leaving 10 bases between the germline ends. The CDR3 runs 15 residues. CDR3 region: CASSEWDTVNTEAFF. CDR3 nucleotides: TGTGCCAGCAGTGAATGGGATACAGTGAACACTGAAGCTTTCTTT.

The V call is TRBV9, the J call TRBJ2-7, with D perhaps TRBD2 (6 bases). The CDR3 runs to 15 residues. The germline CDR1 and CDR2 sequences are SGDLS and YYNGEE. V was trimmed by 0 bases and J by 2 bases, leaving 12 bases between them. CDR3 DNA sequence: TGTGCCAGCAGCGTAGATGGAGGGGCAGCCTACGAGCAGTACTTC. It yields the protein CASSVDGGAAYEQYF.

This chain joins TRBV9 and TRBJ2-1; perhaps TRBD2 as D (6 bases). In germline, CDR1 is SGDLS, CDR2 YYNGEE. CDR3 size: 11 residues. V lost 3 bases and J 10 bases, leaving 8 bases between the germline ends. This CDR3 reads CASSAGSEQFF. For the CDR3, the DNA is TGTGCCAGCAGCGCCGGGAGCGAGCAGTTCTTC.

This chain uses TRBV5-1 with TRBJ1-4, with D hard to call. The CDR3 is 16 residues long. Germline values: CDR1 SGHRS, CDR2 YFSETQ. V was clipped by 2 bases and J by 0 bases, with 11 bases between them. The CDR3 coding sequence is TGCGCCAGCAGCTTTGGCACGGACCCAACTAATGAAAAACTGTTTTTT. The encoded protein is CASSFGTDPTNEKLFF.

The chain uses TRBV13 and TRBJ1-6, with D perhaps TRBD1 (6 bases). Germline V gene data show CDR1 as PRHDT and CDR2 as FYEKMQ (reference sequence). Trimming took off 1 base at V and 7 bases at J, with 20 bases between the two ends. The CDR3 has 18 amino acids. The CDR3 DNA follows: TGTGCCAGCAGCTTAGCAACAGGGCCCAAAAGCCCCAATTCACCCCTCCACTTT. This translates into CASSLATGPKSPNSPLHF.

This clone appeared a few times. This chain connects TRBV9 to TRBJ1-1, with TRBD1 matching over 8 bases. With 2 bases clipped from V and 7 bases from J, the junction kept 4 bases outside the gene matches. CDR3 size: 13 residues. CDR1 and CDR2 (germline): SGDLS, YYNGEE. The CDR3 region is CASSVGTGVEAFF. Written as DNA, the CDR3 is TGTGCCAGCAGCGTGGGGACAGGAGTTGAAGCTTTCTTT.

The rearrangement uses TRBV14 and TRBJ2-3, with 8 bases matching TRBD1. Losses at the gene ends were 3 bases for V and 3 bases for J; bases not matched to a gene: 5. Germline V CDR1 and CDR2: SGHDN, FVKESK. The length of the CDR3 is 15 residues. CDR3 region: CASSHGTGGTDTQYF. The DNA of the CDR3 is TGTGCCAGCAGCCACGGGACAGGAGGGACAGATACGCAGTATTTT.

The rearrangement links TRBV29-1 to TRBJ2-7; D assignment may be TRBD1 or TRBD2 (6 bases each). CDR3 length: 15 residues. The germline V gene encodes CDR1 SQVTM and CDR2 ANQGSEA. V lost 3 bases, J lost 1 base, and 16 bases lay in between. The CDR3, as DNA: TGCAGCGTTGAGTCTCCAAGGGGGGCTTCCTACGAGCAGTACTTC. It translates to CSVESPRGASYEQYF.

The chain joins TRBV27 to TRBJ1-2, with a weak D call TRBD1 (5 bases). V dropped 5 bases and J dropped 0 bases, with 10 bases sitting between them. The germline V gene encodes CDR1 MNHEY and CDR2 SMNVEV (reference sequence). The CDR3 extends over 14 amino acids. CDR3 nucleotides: TGTGCCAGCAGTCCAGGGATTGCTAACTATGGCTACACCTTC. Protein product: CASSPGIANYGYTF.

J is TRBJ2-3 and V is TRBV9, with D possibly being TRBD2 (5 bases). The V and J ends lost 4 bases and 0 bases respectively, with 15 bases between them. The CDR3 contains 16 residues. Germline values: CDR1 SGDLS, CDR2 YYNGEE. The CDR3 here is CASSRASSPSTDTQYF. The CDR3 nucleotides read TGTGCCAGCAGCAGGGCTAGCTCCCCTAGCACAGATACGCAGTATTTT.

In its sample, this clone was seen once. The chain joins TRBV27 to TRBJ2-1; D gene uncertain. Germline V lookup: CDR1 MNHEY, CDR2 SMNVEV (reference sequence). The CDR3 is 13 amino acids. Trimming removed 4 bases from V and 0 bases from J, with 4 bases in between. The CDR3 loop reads CASSSRSYNEQFF. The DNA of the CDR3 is TGTGCCAGCAGTTCCCGCTCCTACAATGAGCAGTTCTTC.

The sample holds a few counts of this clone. In DNA form, the CDR3 reads TGTGCCAGCAGTTTATTTGAGGGGAGCACCTACGAGCAGTACTTC. Translated, it gives CASSLFEGSTYEQYF. The chain employs TRBV27 and TRBJ2-7; D may be TRBD1 or TRBD2 (5 bases each). Germline V gene lookup returns CDR1 MNHEY and CDR2 SMNVEV (reference sequence). With 1 base removed from V and 2 bases from J, the gap between germline ends came to 12 bases. The CDR3 is 15 residues long.

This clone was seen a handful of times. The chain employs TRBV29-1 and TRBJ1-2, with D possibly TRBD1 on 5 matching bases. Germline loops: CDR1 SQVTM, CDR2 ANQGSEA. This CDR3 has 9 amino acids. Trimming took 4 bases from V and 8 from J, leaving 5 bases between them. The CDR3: CSVGDGYTF. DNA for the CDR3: TGCAGCGTTGGGGACGGCTACACCTTC.